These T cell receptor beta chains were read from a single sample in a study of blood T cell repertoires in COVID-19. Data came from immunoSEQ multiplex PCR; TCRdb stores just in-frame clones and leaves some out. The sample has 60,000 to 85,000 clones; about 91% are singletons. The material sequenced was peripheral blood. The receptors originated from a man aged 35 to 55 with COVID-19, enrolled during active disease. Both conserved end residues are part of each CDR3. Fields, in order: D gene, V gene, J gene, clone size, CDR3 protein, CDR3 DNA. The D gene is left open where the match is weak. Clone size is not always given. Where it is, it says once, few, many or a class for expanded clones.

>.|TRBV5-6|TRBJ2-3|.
CASRLEGRSTDTQYF
TGTGCCAGCAGGCTGGAGGGCAGGAGCACAGATACGCAGTATTTT
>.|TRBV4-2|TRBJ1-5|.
CASSRDRRNQPQHF
TGTGCCAGCAGCCGCGACAGACGCAATCAGCCCCAGCATTTT
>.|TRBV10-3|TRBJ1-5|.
CAISQWGDPRVDQPQHF
TGTGCCATCAGTCAGTGGGGAGATCCCCGCGTCGATCAGCCCCAGCATTTT
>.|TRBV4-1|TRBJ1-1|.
CASRGTTMNTEAFF
TGCGCCAGCAGGGGGACAACCATGAACACTGAAGCTTTCTTT
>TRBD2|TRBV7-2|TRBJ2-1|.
CASSLASGGAAYNEQFF
TGTGCCAGCAGCTTAGCTAGCGGGGGGGCGGCCTACAATGAGCAGTTCTTC
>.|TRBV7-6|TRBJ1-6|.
CASSLADGQNSPLHF
TGTGCCAGCAGCTTAGCCGACGGACAAAATTCACCCCTCCACTTT
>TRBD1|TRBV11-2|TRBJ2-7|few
CASSLGTGGLYEQYF
TGTGCCAGCAGCTTAGGCACAGGGGGCTTATACGAGCAGTACTTC
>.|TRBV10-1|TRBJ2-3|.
CASSYSTDTQYF
TGCGCCAGCAGTTATAGCACAGATACGCAGTATTTT
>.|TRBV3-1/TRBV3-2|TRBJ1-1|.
CASCREGGVSEAFF
TGTGCCAGCTGCCGAGAGGGGGGGGTTTCTGAAGCTTTCTTT
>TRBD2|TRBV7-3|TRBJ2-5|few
CASSLRAPTDSATSGGGLETQYF
TGTGCCAGCAGCTTAAGGGCCCCCACGGACAGCGCGACTAGCGGGGGTGGGTTGGAGACCCAGTACTTC
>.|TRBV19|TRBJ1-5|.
CASSIGRGDNQPQHF
TGTGCCAGTAGTATAGGTCGGGGGGACAATCAGCCCCAGCATTTT
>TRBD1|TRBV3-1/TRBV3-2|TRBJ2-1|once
CASSLTGQVLFF
TGTGCCAGCAGCCTTACTGGACAGGTTCTGTTCTTC
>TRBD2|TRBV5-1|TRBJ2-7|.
CASSWKTSGGANEQYF
TGCGCCAGCAGCTGGAAGACTAGCGGGGGGGCTAACGAGCAGTACTTC
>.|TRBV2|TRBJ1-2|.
CASRQTGNYGYTF
TGTGCCAGCAGGCAGACAGGCAACTATGGCTACACCTTC
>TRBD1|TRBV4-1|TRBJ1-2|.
CASSQTPTRDRDGYTF
TGCGCCAGCAGCCAAACCCCGACCCGGGACAGGGATGGCTACACCTTC
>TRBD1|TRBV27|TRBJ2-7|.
CASSPMGTGPYEQYF
TGTGCCAGCAGTCCCATGGGGACAGGGCCCTACGAGCAGTACTTC
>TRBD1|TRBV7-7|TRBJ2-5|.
CASSLGGTGQETQYF
TGTGCCAGCAGCTTAGGGGGGACAGGCCAAGAGACCCAGTACTTC
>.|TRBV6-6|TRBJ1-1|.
CASTQEGTEAFF
TGTGCCAGCACACAAGAGGGCACTGAAGCTTTCTTT
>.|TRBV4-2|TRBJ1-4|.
CASSPEGPHNEKLFF
TGTGCCAGCAGCCCAGAGGGGCCTCATAATGAAAAACTGTTTTTT
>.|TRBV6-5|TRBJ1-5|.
CASSYSAGSDQPQHF
TGTGCCAGCAGTTACTCGGCAGGGTCGGATCAGCCCCAGCATTTT
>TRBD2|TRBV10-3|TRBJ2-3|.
CAIMASGGADTQYF
TGTGCCATCATGGCTAGCGGGGGGGCAGATACGCAGTATTTT
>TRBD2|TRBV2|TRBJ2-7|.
CASKFPSGGNEQYF
TGTGCCAGCAAATTCCCTAGCGGGGGCAACGAGCAGTACTTC